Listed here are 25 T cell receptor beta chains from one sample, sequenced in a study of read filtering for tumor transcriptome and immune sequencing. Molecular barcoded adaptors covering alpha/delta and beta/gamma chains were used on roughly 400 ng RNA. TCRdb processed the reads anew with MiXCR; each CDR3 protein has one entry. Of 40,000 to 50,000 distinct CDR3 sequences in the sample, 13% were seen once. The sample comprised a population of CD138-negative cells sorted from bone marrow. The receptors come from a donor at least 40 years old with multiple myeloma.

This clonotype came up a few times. The CDR3 nucleotides are TGTGCCAGCTCACTCCCGGACAGGTTTGCCTACGAGCAGTACTTC. This codes for CASSLPDRFAYEQYF. The V and J genes are TRBV18 and TRBJ2-7; the match to TRBD1 covers 7 bases. Germline lookup yields CDR1 KGHSH and CDR2 LQKENI. With 4 bases clipped from V and 2 bases from J, the junction kept 8 bases outside the gene matches. The CDR3 extends over 15 amino acids.

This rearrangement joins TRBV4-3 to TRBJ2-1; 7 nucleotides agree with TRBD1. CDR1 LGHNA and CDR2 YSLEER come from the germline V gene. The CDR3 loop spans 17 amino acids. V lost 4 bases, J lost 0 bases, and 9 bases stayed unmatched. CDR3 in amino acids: CASSPSPDRSSYNEQFF. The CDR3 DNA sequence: TGCGCCAGCAGCCCCTCCCCGGACAGGAGCTCCTACAATGAGCAGTTCTTC.

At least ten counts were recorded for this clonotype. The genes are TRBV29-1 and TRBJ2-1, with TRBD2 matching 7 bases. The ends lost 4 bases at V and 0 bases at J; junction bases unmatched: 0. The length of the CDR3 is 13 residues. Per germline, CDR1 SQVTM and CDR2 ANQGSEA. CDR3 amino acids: CSVGLASYNEQFF. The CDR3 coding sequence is TGCAGCGTTGGACTAGCCTCCTACAATGAGCAGTTCTTC.

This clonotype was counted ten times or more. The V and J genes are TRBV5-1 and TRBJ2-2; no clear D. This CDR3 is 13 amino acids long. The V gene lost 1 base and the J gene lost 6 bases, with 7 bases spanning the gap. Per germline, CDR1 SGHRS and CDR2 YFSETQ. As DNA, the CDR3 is TGCGCCAGCAGCTTGTTAGTAGCCGGGGAGCTGTTTTTT. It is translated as CASSLLVAGELFF.

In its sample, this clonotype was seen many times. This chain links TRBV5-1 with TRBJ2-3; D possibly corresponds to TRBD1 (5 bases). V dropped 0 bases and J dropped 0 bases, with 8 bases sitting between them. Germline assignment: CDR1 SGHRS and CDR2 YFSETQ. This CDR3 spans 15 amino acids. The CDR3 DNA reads TGCGCCAGCAGCTTGGCGGCAGGGAGCACAGATACGCAGTATTTT. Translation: CASSLAAGSTDTQYF.

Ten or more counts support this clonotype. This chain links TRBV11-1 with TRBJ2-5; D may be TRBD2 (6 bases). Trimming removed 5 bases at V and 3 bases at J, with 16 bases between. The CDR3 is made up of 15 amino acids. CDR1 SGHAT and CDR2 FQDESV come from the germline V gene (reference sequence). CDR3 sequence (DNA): TGTGCCAGCAGCCTTTCGTTTCGGAGGGAAGAGACCCAGTACTTC. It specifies CASSLSFRREETQYF.

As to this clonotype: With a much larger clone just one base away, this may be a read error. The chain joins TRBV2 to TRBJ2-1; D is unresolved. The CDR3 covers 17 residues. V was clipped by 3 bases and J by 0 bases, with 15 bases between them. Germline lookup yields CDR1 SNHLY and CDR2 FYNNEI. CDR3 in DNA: TGTGCCAGCAGTGAGGCTCCGCAATCTCTCTCCTACAATGAGCAGTTCTTC. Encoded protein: CASSEAPQSLSYNEQFF.

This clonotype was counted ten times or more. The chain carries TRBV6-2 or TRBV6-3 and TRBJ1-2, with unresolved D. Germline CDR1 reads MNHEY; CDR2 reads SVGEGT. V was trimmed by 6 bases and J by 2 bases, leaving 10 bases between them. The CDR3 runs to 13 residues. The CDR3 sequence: CASRYGLNYGYTF. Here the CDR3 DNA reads TGTGCCAGCAGATACGGACTGAACTATGGCTACACCTTC.

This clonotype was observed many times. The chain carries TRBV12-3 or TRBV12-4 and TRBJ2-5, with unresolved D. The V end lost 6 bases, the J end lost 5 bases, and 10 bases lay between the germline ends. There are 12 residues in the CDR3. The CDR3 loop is CASSSGRETQYF. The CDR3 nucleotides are TGTGCCAGCAGCTCCGGACGGGAGACCCAGTACTTC.

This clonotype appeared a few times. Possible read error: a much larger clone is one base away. The CDR3 nucleotides are TGTGCCAGCAGTTATACACTCCCTCGCGGGAGTGGGGCCTACAAGCAGTACTTC. Its translation is CASSYTLPRGSGAYKQYF. The chain is built from TRBV28 and TRBJ2-7, with 7 bases identical to TRBD2. The CDR3 loop spans 18 amino acids. CDR1 and CDR2 from the germline V gene are MDHEN and SYDVKM.

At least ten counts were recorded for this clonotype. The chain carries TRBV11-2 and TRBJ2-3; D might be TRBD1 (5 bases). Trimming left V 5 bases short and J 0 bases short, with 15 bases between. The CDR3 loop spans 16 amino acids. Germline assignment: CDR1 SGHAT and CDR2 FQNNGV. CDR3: CASSAGHGRSTDTQYF. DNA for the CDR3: TGTGCCAGCAGCGCCGGACATGGACGGAGCACAGATACGCAGTATTTT.

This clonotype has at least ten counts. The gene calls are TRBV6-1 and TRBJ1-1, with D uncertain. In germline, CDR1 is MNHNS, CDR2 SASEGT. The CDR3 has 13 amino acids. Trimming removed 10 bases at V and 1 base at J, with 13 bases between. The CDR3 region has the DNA TGTGCCACCTTCCCTACAGAGAACACTGAAGCTTTCTTT. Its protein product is CATFPTENTEAFF.

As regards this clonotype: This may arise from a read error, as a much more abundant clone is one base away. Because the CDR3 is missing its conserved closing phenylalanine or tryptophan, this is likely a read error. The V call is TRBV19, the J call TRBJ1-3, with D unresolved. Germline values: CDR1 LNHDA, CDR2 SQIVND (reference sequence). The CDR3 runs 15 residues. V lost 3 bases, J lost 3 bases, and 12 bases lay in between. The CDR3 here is CASSIGGKGGNTIYL. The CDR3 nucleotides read TGTGCCAGTAGTATTGGAGGTAAAGGTGGAAACACCATATATCTT.

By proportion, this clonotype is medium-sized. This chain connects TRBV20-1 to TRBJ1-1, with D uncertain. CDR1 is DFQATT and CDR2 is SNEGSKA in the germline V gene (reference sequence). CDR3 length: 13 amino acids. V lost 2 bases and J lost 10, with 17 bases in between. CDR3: CSARLDQAPGAFF. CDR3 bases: TGCAGTGCTAGACTGGATCAGGCCCCGGGAGCTTTCTTT.

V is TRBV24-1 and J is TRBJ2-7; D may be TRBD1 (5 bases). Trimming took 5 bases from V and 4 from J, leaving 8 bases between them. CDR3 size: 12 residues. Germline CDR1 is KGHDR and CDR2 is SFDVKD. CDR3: CATSGGGYEQYF. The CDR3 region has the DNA TGTGCCACCAGTGGGGGCGGTTACGAGCAGTACTTC.

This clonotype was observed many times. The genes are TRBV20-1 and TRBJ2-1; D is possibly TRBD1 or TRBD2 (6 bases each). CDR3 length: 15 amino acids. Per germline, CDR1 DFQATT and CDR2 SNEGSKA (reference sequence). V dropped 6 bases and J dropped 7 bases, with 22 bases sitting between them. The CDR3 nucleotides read TGCAGTGCCACATCGGGTGGGGGGCGCCGGAATGAGCAGTTCTTC. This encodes CSATSGGGRRNEQFF.

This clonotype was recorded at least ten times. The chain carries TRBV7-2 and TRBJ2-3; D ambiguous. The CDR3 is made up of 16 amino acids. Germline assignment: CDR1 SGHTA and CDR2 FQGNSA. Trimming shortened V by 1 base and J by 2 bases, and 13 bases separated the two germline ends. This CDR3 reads CASSLGGLGYTDTQYF. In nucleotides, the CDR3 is TGTGCCAGCAGCTTAGGGGGTCTTGGTTACACAGATACGCAGTATTTT. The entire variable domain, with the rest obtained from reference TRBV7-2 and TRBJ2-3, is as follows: GAGVSQSPSNKVTEKGKDVELRCDPISGHTALYWYRQSLGQGLEFLIYFQGNSAPDKSGLPSDRFSAERTGGSVSTLTIQRTQQEDSAVYLCASSLGGLGYTDTQYFGPGTRLTVL.

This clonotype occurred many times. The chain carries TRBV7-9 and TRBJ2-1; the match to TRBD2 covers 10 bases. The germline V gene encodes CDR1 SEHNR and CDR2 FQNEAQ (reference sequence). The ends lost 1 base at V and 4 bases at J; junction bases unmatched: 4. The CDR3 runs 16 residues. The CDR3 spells CASSLDGTSAYNEQFF. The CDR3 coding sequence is TGTGCCAGCAGCTTAGATGGGACTAGCGCTTACAATGAGCAGTTCTTC.

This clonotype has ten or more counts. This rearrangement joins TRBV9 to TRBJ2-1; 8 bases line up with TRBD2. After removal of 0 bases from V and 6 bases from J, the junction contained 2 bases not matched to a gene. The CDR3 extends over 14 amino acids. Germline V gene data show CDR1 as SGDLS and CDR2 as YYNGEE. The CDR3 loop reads CASSVAGTSNEQFF. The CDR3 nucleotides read TGTGCCAGCAGCGTAGCAGGGACTAGCAATGAGCAGTTCTTC.

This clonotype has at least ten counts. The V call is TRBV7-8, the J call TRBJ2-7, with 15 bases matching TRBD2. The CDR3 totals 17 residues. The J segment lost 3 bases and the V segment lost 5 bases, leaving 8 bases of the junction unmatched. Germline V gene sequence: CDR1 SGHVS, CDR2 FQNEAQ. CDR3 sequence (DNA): TGTGCCAGCAGCCCAGGACTAGCGGGAGGGTTTATCTACGAGCAGTACTTC. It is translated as CASSPGLAGGFIYEQYF.

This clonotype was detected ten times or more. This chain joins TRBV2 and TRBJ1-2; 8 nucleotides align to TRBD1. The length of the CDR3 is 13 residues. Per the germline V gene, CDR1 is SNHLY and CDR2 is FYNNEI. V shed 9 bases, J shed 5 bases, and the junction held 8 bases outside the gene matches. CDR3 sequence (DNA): TGTGCCAGTGAACCGGACAGGGCTTATGGCTACACCTTC. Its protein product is CASEPDRAYGYTF.

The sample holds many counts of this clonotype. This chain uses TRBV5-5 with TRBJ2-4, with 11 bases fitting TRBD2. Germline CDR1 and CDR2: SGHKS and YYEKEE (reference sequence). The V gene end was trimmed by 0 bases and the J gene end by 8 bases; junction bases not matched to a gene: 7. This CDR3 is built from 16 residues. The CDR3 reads CASSLASTSGSYIQYF. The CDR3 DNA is TGTGCCAGCAGCTTGGCCTCTACTAGCGGGAGTTACATTCAGTACTTC.

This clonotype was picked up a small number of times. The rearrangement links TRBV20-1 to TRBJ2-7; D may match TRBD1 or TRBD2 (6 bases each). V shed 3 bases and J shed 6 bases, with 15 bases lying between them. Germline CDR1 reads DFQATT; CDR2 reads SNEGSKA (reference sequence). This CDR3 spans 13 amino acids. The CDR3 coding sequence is TGCAGTGCTAGTAGGGGCACGGGGGCCGAGCAGTACTTC. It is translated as CSASRGTGAEQYF.

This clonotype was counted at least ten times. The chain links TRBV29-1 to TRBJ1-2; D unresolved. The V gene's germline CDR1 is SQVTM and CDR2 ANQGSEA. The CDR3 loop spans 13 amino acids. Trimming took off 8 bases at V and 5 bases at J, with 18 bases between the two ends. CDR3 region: CSLTPWAGYGYTF. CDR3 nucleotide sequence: TGCAGCCTAACTCCGTGGGCGGGGTATGGCTACACCTTC. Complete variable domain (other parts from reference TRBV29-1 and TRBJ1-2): SAVISQKPSRDICQRGTSLTIQCQVDSQVTMMFWYRQQPGQSLTLIATANQGSEATYESGFVIDKFPISRPNLTFSTLTVSNMSPEDSSIYLCSLTPWAGYGYTFGSGTRLTVV.

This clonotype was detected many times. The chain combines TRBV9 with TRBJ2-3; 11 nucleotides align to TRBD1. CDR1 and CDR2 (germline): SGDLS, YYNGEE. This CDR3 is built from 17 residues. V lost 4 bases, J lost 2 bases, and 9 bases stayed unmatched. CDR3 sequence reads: CASSNRDRGFSTDTQYF. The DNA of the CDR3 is TGTGCCAGCAGCAACCGGGACAGGGGGTTTTCCACAGATACGCAGTATTTT. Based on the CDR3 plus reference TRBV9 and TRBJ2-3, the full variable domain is DSGVTQTPKHLITATGQRVTLRCSPRSGDLSVYWYQQSLDQGLQFLIQYYNGEERAKGNILERFSAQQFPDLHSELNLSSLELGDSALYFCASSNRDRGFSTDTQYFGPGTRLTVL.